This passage covers 17 T cell receptor beta chains from one sample sequenced in a study of blood T cells in healthy people across ages (dated by TCRdb to the mid-2010s). Library construction relied on 5' RACE. Data came from an Illumina HiSeq 2500. A second PCR of roughly 7 to 11 cycles was performed with a sample-barcoded 5' primer and a J-beta primer mix. The public reads were reprocessed in TCRdb via fastp at Q25 and MiXCR, keeping in-frame beta chains. Each record represents a unique CDR3 protein, reported with the most common genes and DNA among its rows. For this sample the table gives over 1,300,000 distinct CDR3 sequences, of which 59% were detected only once. 6.5% to 8% of the sample is taken by the ten largest. Sequencing was carried out using blood. Receptors were obtained from a man aged 18 to 29 in good health.

J is TRBJ2-3 and V is TRBV6-5; the match to TRBD2 covers 9 bases. Trimming at V came to 7 bases and at J to 0 bases, leaving 2 bases not matched to a gene. CDR1 and CDR2 (germline): MNHEY, SVGAGI. The CDR3 covers 14 residues. The DNA of the CDR3 is TGTGCCAGCAACGGACTAGCGAGCACAGATACGCAGTATTTT. Its translation: CASNGLASTDTQYF.

The V gene is TRBV27, the J gene TRBJ1-2; D gene unclear. CDR3 length equals 14 residues. Germline V gene data show CDR1 as MNHEY and CDR2 as SMNVEV (reference sequence). V gave up 5 bases and J gave up 8 bases, with 18 bases separating them. The CDR3 DNA sequence: TGTGCCAGCAGTGTGGTAGGGCCCCTTGGGGGCTACACCTTC. Its translation: CASSVVGPLGGYTF.

The chain has TRBV15 and TRBJ1-4, with D perhaps TRBD1 (6 bases). Trimming left V 0 bases short and J 8 bases short, with 16 bases between. This CDR3 is built from 16 residues. Germline V gives CDR1 LNHNV, CDR2 YYDKDF (reference sequence). The CDR3 loop is CATSRDQVQGNEKLFF. DNA of the CDR3: TGTGCCACCAGCAGAGATCAGGTACAGGGAAACGAAAAACTGTTTTTT.

The rearrangement joins TRBV7-1 to TRBJ2-1; 10 bases match TRBD1. TRBV7-1 is filed as an ORF, its function uncertain. This CDR3 is 14 amino acids long. After removal of 3 bases from V and 9 bases from J, the junction contained 5 bases not matched to a gene. The CDR3: CASSSGTGAFEQFF. CDR3 nucleotides: TGTGCCAGCAGCTCCGGGACAGGGGCTTTTGAGCAGTTCTTC.

This clonotype was counted between two and nine times. This chain connects TRBV29-1 to TRBJ2-1; no clear D gene. Germline CDR1 and CDR2: SQVTM and ANQGSEA. This CDR3 is 13 amino acids long. Trimming cost V 2 bases and J 0 bases, with 5 bases left between them. This chain's CDR3 is CSVETASYNEQFF. The CDR3 DNA reads as TGCAGCGTTGAAACAGCCTCCTACAATGAGCAGTTCTTC.

The chain's CDR3 is CASSDPQPARNQETQYF. The CDR3 DNA reads TGTGCCAGCAGTGATCCCCAGCCAGCCAGGAACCAAGAGACCCAGTACTTC. This chain links TRBV25-1 with TRBJ2-5; D call uncertain. V was trimmed by 3 bases and J by 0 bases, leaving 17 bases between them. CDR3 length: 17 amino acids. Germline V lookup: CDR1 MGHDK, CDR2 SYGVNS.

J is TRBJ2-1 and V is TRBV12-3 or TRBV12-4; D is perhaps TRBD2 (5 bases). Trimming left V 5 bases short and J 9 bases short, with 20 bases between. This CDR3 has 15 residues. The CDR3 protein is CASSLPGTQASEQFF. In nucleotides, the CDR3 is TGTGCCAGCAGTCTCCCGGGAACTCAGGCAAGTGAGCAGTTCTTC.

This clonotype showed up just a few times. The J gene is TRBJ2-1, the V gene TRBV6-6, with D possibly TRBD1 on 6 matching bases. Deletions cut 0 bases from V and 1 base from J, with 13 bases between. The V gene's germline CDR1 is MNHNY and CDR2 SVGAGI (reference sequence). This CDR3 is 17 amino acids long. The CDR3 protein is CASSYSPRGRSYNEQFF. In nucleotides, the CDR3 is TGTGCCAGCAGTTACTCGCCCAGGGGAAGGTCCTACAATGAGCAGTTCTTC.

This clonotype was detected a few times. This chain connects TRBV29-1 to TRBJ2-7; 8 positions agree with TRBD1. The length of the CDR3 is 17 residues. Germline-derived CDR1 and CDR2 are SQVTM and ANQGSEA. V lost 1 base and J lost 3; bases outside the gene matches: 14. CDR3 coding DNA: TGCAGCGTTGAAGCTCCGGACAGGGTATATGGCTACTACGAGCAGTACTTC. This codes for CSVEAPDRVYGYYEQYF.

The chain links TRBV9 to TRBJ2-7; tentative D call: TRBD1 (6 bases). V was clipped by 0 bases and J by 4 bases, with 17 bases between them. The CDR3 sequence is 16 residues long. Looked up from germline, CDR1 is SGDLS and CDR2 is YYNGEE. In nucleotides, the CDR3 is TGTGCCAGCAGCGTAGGTGCAGGGGTTTTTGGTTACGAGCAGTACTTC. Amino acids: CASSVGAGVFGYEQYF.

The count of this clonotype is one. The V gene is TRBV7-9, the J gene TRBJ2-7; 8 bases map to TRBD1. Trimming took 5 bases from V and 2 from J; bases not matched to a gene: 11. CDR1 and CDR2 (germline): SEHNR, FQNEAQ (reference sequence). The CDR3 length is 16 residues. The CDR3 DNA sequence: TGTGCCAGCAGCGACCGGGACAGGCCTATTCCCTACGAGCAGTACTTC. Its translation: CASSDRDRPIPYEQYF.

This clonotype was seen a handful of times. The rearrangement links TRBV12-3 or TRBV12-4 to TRBJ2-1, with 8 bases identical to TRBD2. CDR3 length equals 17 residues. V gave up 3 bases and J gave up 6 bases; unmatched junction bases: 13. This chain's CDR3 is CASSFRLTSEKGNEQFF. In DNA form, the CDR3 reads TGTGCCAGCAGTTTCCGACTGACTAGCGAGAAGGGCAATGAGCAGTTCTTC.

This rearrangement joins TRBV29-1 to TRBJ2-7; 7 bases are shared with TRBD2. Looked up from germline, CDR1 is SQVTM and CDR2 is ANQGSEA. This CDR3 has 14 residues. The J segment lost 3 bases and the V segment lost 7 bases, leaving 12 bases of the junction unmatched. The CDR3 is CSGRVVGGDYEQYF. The CDR3 DNA sequence: TGCAGCGGGAGAGTTGTTGGGGGGGACTACGAGCAGTACTTC.

The chain joins TRBV25-1 to TRBJ1-1; D is possibly TRBD1 (6 bases). Trimming took 4 bases from V and 3 from J, leaving 15 bases between them. There are 15 residues in the CDR3. The V gene's germline CDR1 is MGHDK and CDR2 SYGVNS. The CDR3 reads CASSGTDYLYTEAFF. Here the CDR3 DNA reads TGTGCCAGCAGTGGGACAGATTATCTTTACACTGAAGCTTTCTTT.

J is TRBJ2-1 and V is TRBV6-5; TRBD2 matches 13 bases. The end of the DNA is better explained by TRBJ2-7, so the J call may be wrong. Germline CDR1 MNHEY, CDR2 SVGAGI. The CDR3 runs to 15 residues. The CDR3 region is CASSRGLAGDNEQYF. CDR3 sequence (DNA): TGTGCCAGCAGTCGAGGACTAGCGGGGGACAATGAGCAGTACTTC.

V usage is TRBV6-5 and J usage is TRBJ2-1; maybe TRBD1 (5 bases). Per the germline V gene, CDR1 is MNHEY and CDR2 is SVGAGI. V was trimmed by 6 bases and J by 3 bases, leaving 9 bases between them. The CDR3 runs 13 residues. CDR3 bases: TGTGCCAGCAGGCAGCAGGGCTACAATGAGCAGTTCTTC. It specifies CASRQQGYNEQFF.

This clonotype was observed a handful of times. V usage is TRBV12-3 or TRBV12-4 and J usage is TRBJ2-7, with unresolved D. This CDR3 has 13 amino acids. The V end was cut by 3 bases, the J end by 6 bases, with 12 bases between. The CDR3 here is CASSFGGTGEQYF. CDR3 sequence (DNA): TGTGCCAGCAGTTTCGGCGGCACGGGCGAGCAGTACTTC.